The clone carrying this T cell receptor (beta chain) has just one count. These data originate in a study of blood T cell repertoires in COVID-19. Study-level information: T cells, B-cell-depleted T cells, or PBMCs provided the cDNA or gDNA that served as material.

Data came from immunoSEQ multiplex PCR; TCRdb stores just in-frame clones and leaves some out. The sample has about 46,000 clones, 80% to 90% seen once; the top ten hold about a third. This CDR3 is built from 14 residues. Germline values: CDR1 SGHRS, CDR2 YFSETQ. Trimming pared 1 base from V and 2 bases from J, leaving 10 bases between. The chain has TRBV5-1 and TRBJ2-7; no clear D gene. Sequenced material: peripheral blood. The TCR originated in a woman older than 75 with COVID-19, enrolled during active disease. The CDR3 reads CASSLYSPAYEQYF. The DNA for the CDR3 is TGCGCCAGCAGCTTGTACAGTCCCGCCTACGAGCAGTACTTC.